This record looks at one TCR beta chain sequence and its context. The data originate from a study of regulatory T cells in long-lasting Graves disease. For TCR beta, libraries came from iRepertoire HTBI primers and Arm-PCR of CDR3 regions. TCRdb re-analysed the multiplex PCR reads in MiXCR, keeping a single row per CDR3 protein. The sample holds 620,000 or so distinct CDR3 sequences, around 17% seen once. The germline gives CDR1 DFQATT, CDR2 SNEGSKA (reference sequence). This CDR3 spans 15 amino acids. With 5 bases clipped from V and 5 bases from J, the junction kept 11 bases outside the gene matches. Regarding time point: newly diagnosed GD, antithyroid drugs for less than 3 months. The authors made the TCR library using RNA they extracted from PBMCs. These data were also filed under a second study, of T cells in Graves' hyperthyroidism and ophthalmopathy.

Material: peripheral blood mononuclear cells (PBMCs), obtained at new diagnosis, from a patient treated with antithyroid drugs. The chain uses TRBV20-1 and TRBJ2-1; TRBD2 matches 8 bases. The TCR was taken from a woman aged 30 to 39 with Graves disease. The CDR3 nucleotides read TGCAGTGCTCCTACTAGCGGCCCGTTCCACAATGAGCAGTTCTTC. Protein product: CSAPTSGPFHNEQFF.